These 28 T cell receptor beta chains were sequenced from one sample in a study of shared clonotypes between healthy human individuals. Clones were read by immunoSEQ multiplex PCR, and TCRdb kept only the in-frame ones, dropping some. The data contain 2,100,000 or so clones, almost 96% of them seen just once; the ten biggest clones take up around 0.13%. Sequencing was carried out using naive CD4+ T cells sorted from blood. Documented subset: CD45RA+ positively selected. Receptors were obtained from a man younger than 30 in good health.

The CDR3 DNA sequence: TGTGCCAGCAGCTTATCGGCTAGCGGGAGTTACGAGCAGTACTTC. This translates into CASSLSASGSYEQYF. The chain combines TRBV11-2 with TRBJ2-7, with 10 bases matching TRBD2. With 2 bases clipped from V and 4 bases from J, the junction kept 5 bases outside the gene matches. Germline V lookup: CDR1 SGHAT, CDR2 FQNNGV. This CDR3 spans 15 amino acids.

V usage is TRBV20-1 and J usage is TRBJ2-1; D remains unclear. Germline V gives CDR1 DFQATT, CDR2 SNEGSKA (reference sequence). Trimming removed 1 base from V and 7 bases from J, with 5 bases in between. The CDR3 sequence is 11 residues long. The CDR3 is CSARVENEQFF. The DNA for the CDR3 is TGCAGTGCTAGAGTTGAAAATGAGCAGTTCTTC.

The rearrangement uses TRBV9 and TRBJ1-1, with unresolved D. The germline gives CDR1 SGDLS, CDR2 YYNGEE. The CDR3 has 14 residues. The germline V and J ends were trimmed by 0 bases and 6 bases, with 12 bases remaining between them. For the CDR3, the DNA is TGTGCCAGCAGCGTAGTAGACGGTGGGCCTGAAGCTTTCTTT. Protein: CASSVVDGGPEAFF.

V gene TRBV2 combines with J gene TRBJ1-6, with D uncertain. V lost 5 bases and J 10 bases, leaving 12 bases between the germline ends. Germline V gene lookup returns CDR1 SNHLY and CDR2 FYNNEI. The CDR3 loop spans 13 amino acids. This chain's CDR3 is CASSRREASPLHF. CDR3 DNA sequence: TGTGCCAGCAGTAGGCGGGAGGCCTCACCCCTCCACTTT.

The V call is TRBV7-2, the J call TRBJ2-7; the D is unclear. This CDR3 region has 15 residues. Germline V gene lookup returns CDR1 SGHTA and CDR2 FQGNSA. Trimming pared 0 bases from V and 3 bases from J, leaving 12 bases between. CDR3: CASSLARLGLYEQYF. CDR3 DNA sequence: TGTGCCAGCAGCTTAGCTCGGCTAGGCCTCTACGAGCAGTACTTC.

This sequence joins TRBV5-4 and TRBJ2-7, with D perhaps TRBD1 (6 bases). The CDR3 loop spans 15 amino acids. Germline V gives CDR1 SGHNT, CDR2 YYREEE (reference sequence). The ends were cut back, 3 bases at V and 4 bases at J, with 17 bases in the middle. The DNA of the CDR3 is TGTGCCAGCAGCTCGCCTATCTCACAGGGTTACGAGCAGTACTTC. Its protein is CASSSPISQGYEQYF.

This CDR3 reads CASPDGNTIYF. The CDR3 region has the DNA TGCGCCAGCCCCGATGGGAACACCATATATTTT. This chain joins TRBV5-1 and TRBJ1-3; D unresolved. The CDR3 totals 11 residues. Germline-derived CDR1 and CDR2 are SGHRS and YFSETQ. V was trimmed by 7 bases and J by 7 bases, leaving 9 bases between them.

On this clone itself: Other DNA sequences in this sample translate to the same CDR3. The V and J genes are TRBV9 and TRBJ2-5; D uncertain. From germline, CDR1 is SGDLS and CDR2 YYNGEE. This CDR3 has 13 amino acids. V was shortened by 3 bases and J by 0 bases, with 6 bases between the two germline ends. The CDR3 nucleotides read TGTGCCAGCAGCGCCGGGTACCAAGAGACCCAGTACTTC. Amino acids: CASSAGYQETQYF. Using reference TRBV9 and TRBJ2-5 for the parts outside the CDR3, the full variable domain is DSGVTQTPKHLITATGQRVTLRCSPRSGDLSVYWYQQSLDQGLQFLIQYYNGEERAKGNILERFSAQQFPDLHSELNLSSLELGDSALYFCASSAGYQETQYFGPGTRLLVL.

To note about this clone: Other DNA sequences within the sample encode an identical CDR3. The chain joins TRBV2 to TRBJ2-7; possibly TRBD1 for D (5 bases). This CDR3 contains 12 residues. The V gene lost 5 bases and the J gene lost 1 base, with 6 bases spanning the gap. Germline V lookup: CDR1 SNHLY, CDR2 FYNNEI. The CDR3 sequence is CASSTGSYEQYF. CDR3 DNA: TGTGCCAGCAGTACAGGTTCCTACGAGCAGTACTTC. The variable domain in full, completed from reference TRBV2 and TRBJ2-7, reads EPEVTQTPSHQVTQMGQEVILRCVPISNHLYFYWYRQILGQKVEFLVSFYNNEISEKSEIFDDQFSVERPDGSNFTLKIRSTKLEDSAMYFCASSTGSYEQYFGPGTRLTVT.

The rearrangement links TRBV6-5 to TRBJ1-6, with D uncertain. Trimming left V 3 bases short and J 10 bases short, with 10 bases between. Germline assignment: CDR1 MNHEY and CDR2 SVGAGI. The CDR3 length is 13 residues. The CDR3 here is CASSYGVASPLHF. As DNA, the CDR3 is TGTGCCAGCAGTTATGGGGTTGCCTCACCCCTCCACTTT.

The V and J genes are TRBV28 and TRBJ1-1; TRBD1 agrees at 8 bases. Per the germline V gene, CDR1 is MDHEN and CDR2 is SYDVKM. This CDR3 spans 14 amino acids. V shed 8 bases, J shed 0 bases, and the junction held 5 bases outside the gene matches. CDR3: CASLRTGLNTEAFF. The CDR3 nucleotides read TGTGCCAGCTTGAGGACAGGGTTGAACACTGAAGCTTTCTTT.

The chain carries TRBV30 and TRBJ1-4; 7 bases match TRBD1. From germline, CDR1 is GTSNPN and CDR2 SVGIG (reference sequence). The CDR3 spans 15 residues. V lost 0 bases and J lost 0; bases outside the gene matches: 1. CDR3 region: CAWSVQGATNEKLFF. In nucleotides, the CDR3 is TGTGCCTGGAGTGTTCAGGGGGCAACTAATGAAAAACTGTTTTTT.

In its sample, this clone was seen once. The chain carries TRBV6-5 and TRBJ2-2; D gene unclear. In germline, CDR1 is MNHEY, CDR2 SVGAGI. The CDR3 length is 14 residues. The V end was cut by 4 bases, the J end by 2 bases, with 8 bases between. CDR3 sequence (DNA): TGTGCCAGCAGTTTTGAAGTAAACACCGGGGAGCTGTTTTTT. Translating gives CASSFEVNTGELFF.

CDR3 in DNA: TGTGCCAGCAGTTCCCCATGGGGGCCGGGGCGCGAGCAGTACTTC. Translation gives CASSSPWGPGREQYF. The rearrangement uses TRBV6-5 and TRBJ2-7, with D perhaps matching TRBD1 (6 bases). CDR1 and CDR2 from the germline V gene are MNHEY and SVGAGI. There are 15 residues in the CDR3. The V end lost 4 bases, the J end lost 6 bases, and 19 bases lay between the germline ends.

V gene TRBV10-3 combines with J gene TRBJ2-2; D unclear. Germline V gene data show CDR1 as ENHRY and CDR2 as SYGVKD. Trimming took 2 bases from V and 6 from J, leaving 10 bases between them. The CDR3 totals 14 residues. The chain's CDR3 is CAISETAQAGELFF. CDR3 nucleotide sequence: TGTGCCATCAGTGAGACAGCCCAGGCCGGGGAGCTGTTTTTT.

Worth noting for this clone: This sample also contains other DNA sequences that code for the same CDR3. This rearrangement joins TRBV19 to TRBJ1-6, with TRBD1 as a possible D gene (5 bases). Germline CDR1 and CDR2: LNHDA and SQIVND (reference sequence). This CDR3 spans 13 amino acids. V lost 3 bases and J 7 bases, leaving 7 bases between the germline ends. The chain's CDR3 is CASSIDRNSPLHF. The CDR3 coding sequence is TGTGCCAGTAGTATCGACAGAAATTCACCCCTCCACTTT.

The chain employs TRBV15 and TRBJ1-2; D not resolved. Trimming shortened V by 0 bases and J by 4 bases, and 15 bases separated the two germline ends. The germline gives CDR1 LNHNV, CDR2 YYDKDF (reference sequence). The length of the CDR3 is 16 residues. The CDR3: CATSRDPTFGSYGYTF. In nucleotides, the CDR3 is TGTGCCACCAGCAGAGATCCGACGTTCGGTTCCTATGGCTACACCTTC.

The chain uses TRBV2 and TRBJ2-5, with 7 positions matching TRBD1. J gave up 3 bases and V 5 bases, and 6 bases lay outside the gene matches. The CDR3 totals 14 residues. Germline loops: CDR1 SNHLY, CDR2 FYNNEI. DNA of the CDR3: TGTGCCAGCAGTTCCGACAGGGCTGAAGAGACCCAGTACTTC. It is translated as CASSSDRAEETQYF.

The chain links TRBV19 to TRBJ2-7; possibly TRBD1 for D (7 bases). There are 15 residues in the CDR3. V was clipped by 3 bases and J by 5 bases, with 17 bases between them. Per germline, CDR1 LNHDA and CDR2 SQIVND (reference sequence). The CDR3 DNA reads TGTGCCAGTAGTATCGGCGGGACAGCTCCTAACGAGCAGTACTTC. Its translation: CASSIGGTAPNEQYF.

The chain carries TRBV7-9 and TRBJ2-5; D call uncertain. This CDR3 has 17 residues. Germline V lookup: CDR1 SEHNR, CDR2 FQNEAQ (reference sequence). Trimming removed 3 bases at V and 0 bases at J, with 17 bases between. The CDR3 DNA sequence: TGTGCCAGCAGCTTGGCAACGGGCTCGATAAACCAAGAGACCCAGTACTTC. As protein: CASSLATGSINQETQYF.

The chain has TRBV6-5 and TRBJ1-6; D is perhaps TRBD1 (6 bases). V lost 0 bases and J 10 bases, leaving 13 bases between the germline ends. This CDR3 spans 15 amino acids. The V gene's germline CDR1 is MNHEY and CDR2 SVGAGI. Here the CDR3 reads CASSYSSRGHSPLHF. The CDR3 DNA follows: TGTGCCAGCAGTTACTCGTCTCGGGGGCACTCACCCCTCCACTTT.

This chain uses TRBV7-2 with TRBJ2-7, with 10 bases lining up with TRBD2. The CDR3 is 16 amino acids. The germline V gene encodes CDR1 SGHTA and CDR2 FQGNSA. V shed 5 bases, J shed 2 bases, and the junction held 9 bases outside the gene matches. CDR3 loop: CASSISTSGFTYEQYF. The CDR3 DNA follows: TGTGCCAGCAGCATCTCGACTAGCGGGTTTACCTACGAGCAGTACTTC.

This clone showed up just once. Other DNA sequences within the sample encode an identical CDR3. This sequence joins TRBV10-3 and TRBJ1-5; TRBD1 agrees at 9 bases. The germline gives CDR1 ENHRY, CDR2 SYGVKD. The CDR3 is made up of 15 amino acids. Unmatched junction bases numbered 7, after V lost 6 bases and J lost 4 bases. In DNA form, the CDR3 reads TGTGCCATCAGCGCGGACAGGGGAGGAAATCAGCCCCAGCATTTT. Translation gives CAISADRGGNQPQHF.

The rearrangement uses TRBV6-1 and TRBJ2-7; TRBD2 is a possible D gene (5 bases). V lost 6 bases to trimming and J lost 7 bases, with 13 bases between them. CDR1 MNHNS and CDR2 SASEGT come from the germline V gene. The CDR3 totals 12 residues. The CDR3 loop is CASSSTRGEQYF. In nucleotides, the CDR3 is TGTGCCAGCAGCTCGACCCGAGGGGAGCAGTACTTC.

V usage is TRBV4-3 and J usage is TRBJ1-1; D is undetermined. Germline values: CDR1 LGHNA, CDR2 YSLEER. Trimming cost V 1 base and J 7 bases, with 16 bases left between them. The CDR3 consists of 15 residues. The CDR3 here is CASSQAAAGTGEAFF. Here the CDR3 DNA reads TGCGCCAGCAGCCAAGCAGCCGCTGGCACCGGTGAAGCTTTCTTT.

This rearrangement joins TRBV19 to TRBJ1-4; 7 nucleotides line up with TRBD1. The J segment lost 7 bases and the V segment lost 4 bases, leaving 12 bases of the junction unmatched. The CDR3 extends over 16 amino acids. Germline V CDR1 and CDR2: LNHDA, SQIVND (reference sequence). The CDR3 coding sequence is TGTGCCAGTAGTACCAAACAGGGGACGTCCTTTGAAAAACTGTTTTTT. Translated: CASSTKQGTSFEKLFF.

The chain joins TRBV6-5 to TRBJ1-1; the match to TRBD1 covers 7 bases. The V gene's germline CDR1 is MNHEY and CDR2 SVGAGI. This CDR3 is 13 amino acids long. The ends lost 6 bases at V and 6 bases at J; junction bases unmatched: 7. In nucleotides, the CDR3 is TGTGCCAGCAGGCGTACAGGGGACGCTGAAGCTTTCTTT. It codes for CASRRTGDAEAFF.

The chain recombines TRBV11-2 with TRBJ1-4, with D possibly being TRBD1 (6 bases). Looked up from germline, CDR1 is SGHAT and CDR2 is FQNNGV. CDR3 length equals 15 residues. V shed 6 bases and J shed 3 bases, with 14 bases lying between them. The CDR3 is CASRKLGASNEKLFF. Written as DNA, the CDR3 is TGTGCCAGCAGAAAATTGGGGGCATCTAATGAAAAACTGTTTTTT.